The present entry profiles one T cell receptor (beta chain) with its context. This entry belongs to a study of blood T cell repertoires in COVID-19. The data were produced by immunoSEQ multiplex PCR, yet TCRdb's version contains in-frame clones alone and is incomplete. Of about 140,000 clones listed, over 60% are singletons. Deletions cut 4 bases from V and 8 bases from J, with 14 bases between. CDR1 is LGHDT and CDR2 is YNNKEL in the germline V gene (reference sequence). The CDR3 consists of 14 residues. What was sequenced was PBMCs or T cells enriched from blood (not recorded which). The receptor was derived from a woman between 50 and 59 years old who had recovered from COVID-19. This rearrangement joins TRBV3-1 (or the pseudogene TRBV3-2) to TRBJ1-4, with D possibly being TRBD1 (5 bases). CDR3 DNA sequence: TGTGCCAGCAGCCCTACGGGGGTTGGGGAAAAACTGTTTTTT. The encoded protein is CASSPTGVGEKLFF.